One and the same sample provided the 8 T cell receptor beta chains below, sequenced in a study of T cells in Graves' hyperthyroidism and ophthalmopathy. Amplification of TCR beta CDR3 regions used RNA as the template. Initially, a first-round RT-PCR of the TCR CDR3 employed the HTBI primer set. From the multiplex PCR reads, TCRdb called clonotypes with MiXCR, one entry per CDR3 protein. The sample has some 550,000 distinct CDR3 sequences, approximately 16% seen once. Source material: blood. These receptors were collected from a woman in her thirties or forties with Graves' ophthalmopathy.

At least ten counts were recorded for this clonotype. This chain links TRBV30 with TRBJ1-2, with 10 bases fitting TRBD1. Germline lookup yields CDR1 GTSNPN and CDR2 SVGIG (reference sequence). CDR3 length: 12 residues. The V gene end was trimmed by 7 bases and the J gene end by 2 bases; junction bases not matched to a gene: 1. The CDR3 sequence: CALTGGNYGYTF. The CDR3 coding sequence is TGTGCCTTGACAGGGGGCAACTATGGCTACACCTTC.

In its sample, this clonotype was seen a few times. This rearrangement joins TRBV12-3 or TRBV12-4 to TRBJ1-2; D gene ambiguous. This CDR3 has 14 amino acids. Trimming took 8 bases from V and 5 from J, leaving 18 bases between them. The CDR3 sequence is CASGSTDVTYGYTF. The CDR3 DNA reads as TGTGCCAGCGGCTCAACGGACGTGACTTATGGCTACACCTTC.

The rearrangement links TRBV10-3 to TRBJ2-5; the D is unclear. Trimming took off 0 bases at V and 4 bases at J, with 9 bases between the two ends. This CDR3 spans 14 amino acids. The germline CDR1 and CDR2 sequences are ENHRY and SYGVKD. This CDR3 is CAISESELGETQYF. DNA of the CDR3: TGTGCCATCAGTGAGTCGGAGTTGGGAGAGACCCAGTACTTC.

This clonotype was found a few times. The chain joins TRBV10-3 to TRBJ2-7; perhaps TRBD1 as D (8 bases). CDR3 length: 14 amino acids. CDR1 ENHRY and CDR2 SYGVKD come from the germline V gene. Trimming stripped 3 bases from V and 3 bases from J, with 12 bases between. The CDR3 nucleotides are TGTGCCATCAGTGAACAGGGGGGGATCTACGAGCAGTACTTC. It codes for CAISEQGGIYEQYF.

This clonotype occurred many times. V usage is TRBV30 and J usage is TRBJ1-5; TRBD1 might be the D (5 bases). The CDR3 is 13 residues long. V was clipped by 0 bases and J by 7 bases, with 10 bases between them. Germline V gene lookup returns CDR1 GTSNPN and CDR2 SVGIG (reference sequence). CDR3 nucleotides: TGTGCCTGGAGTGTGTGGGGCGGCCAGCCCCAGCATTTT. Encoded protein: CAWSVWGGQPQHF.

This clonotype was detected only a few times. The CDR3 loop reads CSARAQAEAFF. CDR3 in DNA: TGCAGTGCTAGAGCCCAAGCTGAAGCTTTCTTT. The chain uses TRBV20-1 and TRBJ1-1, with D uncertain. In germline, CDR1 is DFQATT, CDR2 SNEGSKA (reference sequence). CDR3 length equals 11 residues. Trimming stripped 1 base from V and 6 bases from J, with 6 bases between.

This clonotype showed up many times. The CDR3 region has the DNA TGTGCCTGCGGGACTATGGGCTACGAGCAGTACTTC. Translation gives CACGTMGYEQYF. The rearrangement uses TRBV30 and TRBJ2-7, with 7 bases matching TRBD2. Losses at the gene ends were 6 bases for V and 3 bases for J; bases not matched to a gene: 5. The length of the CDR3 is 12 residues. Germline V gene data show CDR1 as GTSNPN and CDR2 as SVGIG (reference sequence). Full variable domain (rest looked up from reference TRBV30 and TRBJ2-7): SQTIHQWPATLVQPVGSPLSLECTVEGTSNPNLYWYRQAAGRGLQLLFYSVGIGQISSEVPQNLSASRPQDRQFILSSKKLLLSDSGFYLCACGTMGYEQYFGPGTRLTVT.

This clonotype was counted a few times. The CDR3 here is CASSQDQWVENEQFF. CDR3 bases: TGTGCCAGCAGCCAAGATCAGTGGGTAGAAAATGAGCAGTTCTTC. The chain links TRBV3-1 to TRBJ2-1; D is unresolved. Germline loops: CDR1 LGHDT, CDR2 YNNKEL (reference sequence). The V and J ends lost 0 bases and 7 bases respectively, with 13 bases between them. The CDR3 consists of 15 residues.